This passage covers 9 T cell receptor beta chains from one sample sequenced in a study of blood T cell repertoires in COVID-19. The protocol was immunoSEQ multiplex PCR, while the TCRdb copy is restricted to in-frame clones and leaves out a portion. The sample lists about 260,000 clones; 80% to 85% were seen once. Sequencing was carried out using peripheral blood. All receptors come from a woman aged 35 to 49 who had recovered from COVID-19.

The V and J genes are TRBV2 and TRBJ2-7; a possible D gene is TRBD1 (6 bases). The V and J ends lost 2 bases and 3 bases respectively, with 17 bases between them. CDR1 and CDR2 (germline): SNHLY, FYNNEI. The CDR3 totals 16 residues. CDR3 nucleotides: TGTGCCAGCAGTGAATTGTCGTCAGGGGACAACTACGAGCAGTACTTC. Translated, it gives CASSELSSGDNYEQYF.

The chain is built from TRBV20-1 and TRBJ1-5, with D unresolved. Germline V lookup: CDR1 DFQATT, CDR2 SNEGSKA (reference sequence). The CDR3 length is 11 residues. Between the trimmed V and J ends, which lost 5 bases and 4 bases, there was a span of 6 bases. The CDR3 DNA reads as TGCAGTGCTGCCGGGAATCAGCCCCAGCATTTT. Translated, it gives CSAAGNQPQHF.

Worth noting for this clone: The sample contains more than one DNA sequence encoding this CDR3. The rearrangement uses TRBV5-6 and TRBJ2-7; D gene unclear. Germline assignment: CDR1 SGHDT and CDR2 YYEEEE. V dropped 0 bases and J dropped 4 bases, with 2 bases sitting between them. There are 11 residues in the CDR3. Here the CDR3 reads CASSLAYEQYF. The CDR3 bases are TGTGCCAGCAGCTTGGCTTACGAGCAGTACTTC.

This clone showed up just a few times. The CDR3 spells CASSTTTGGNYGYTF. CDR3 nucleotides: TGTGCCAGCAGCACCACGACAGGGGGGAACTATGGCTACACCTTC. This chain links TRBV7-9 with TRBJ1-2; 9 bases are shared with TRBD1. Trimming removed 5 bases from V and 2 bases from J; junction bases left unmatched: 6. This CDR3 contains 15 residues. Germline V gene lookup returns CDR1 SEHNR and CDR2 FQNEAQ (reference sequence).

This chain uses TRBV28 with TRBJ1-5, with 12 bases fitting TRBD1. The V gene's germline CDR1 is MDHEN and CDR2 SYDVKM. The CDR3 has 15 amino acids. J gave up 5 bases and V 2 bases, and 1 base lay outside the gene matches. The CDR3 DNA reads TGTGCCAGCAGTTTAGGGACAGGGGGCCATCAGCCCCAGCATTTT. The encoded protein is CASSLGTGGHQPQHF.

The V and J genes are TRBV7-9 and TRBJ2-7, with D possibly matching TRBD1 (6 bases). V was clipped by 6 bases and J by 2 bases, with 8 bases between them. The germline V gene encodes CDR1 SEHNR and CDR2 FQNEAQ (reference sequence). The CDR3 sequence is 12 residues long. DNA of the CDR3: TGTGCCAGCAGTCGACAGGCCTACGAGCAGTACTTC. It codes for CASSRQAYEQYF.

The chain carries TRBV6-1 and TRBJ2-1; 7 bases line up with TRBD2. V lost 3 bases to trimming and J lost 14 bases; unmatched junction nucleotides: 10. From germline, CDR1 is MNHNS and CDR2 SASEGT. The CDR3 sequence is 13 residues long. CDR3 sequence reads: CASSEHLGLEEFF. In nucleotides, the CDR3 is TGTGCCAGCAGTGAGCACTTAGGACTAGAAGAGTTCTTC.

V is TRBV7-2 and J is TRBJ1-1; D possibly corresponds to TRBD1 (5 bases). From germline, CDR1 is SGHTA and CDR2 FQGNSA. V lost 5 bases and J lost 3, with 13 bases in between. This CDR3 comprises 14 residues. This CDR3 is CASSLGGMYTEAFF. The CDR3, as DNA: TGTGCCAGCAGCCTCGGGGGGATGTACACTGAAGCTTTCTTT. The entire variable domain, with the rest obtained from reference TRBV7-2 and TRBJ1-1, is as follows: GAGVSQSPSNKVTEKGKDVELRCDPISGHTALYWYRQSLGQGLEFLIYFQGNSAPDKSGLPSDRFSAERTGGSVSTLTIQRTQQEDSAVYLCASSLGGMYTEAFFGQGTRLTVV.

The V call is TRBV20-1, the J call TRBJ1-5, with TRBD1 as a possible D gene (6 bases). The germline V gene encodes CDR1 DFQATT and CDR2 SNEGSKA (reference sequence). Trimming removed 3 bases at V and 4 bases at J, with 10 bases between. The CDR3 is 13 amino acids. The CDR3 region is CSASADSNQPQHF. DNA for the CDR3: TGCAGTGCTAGTGCGGACAGTAATCAGCCCCAGCATTTT.